This TCR beta chain was retrieved from a study of control samples from healthy donors and cancer patients. TCRdb's copy holds only in-frame clones and misses some; the assay was immunoSEQ multiplex PCR. The sample consists of some 120,000 clones, roughly 91% of them appearing once. The V end was cut by 0 bases, the J end by 7 bases, with 6 bases between. The CDR3 extends over 12 amino acids. Germline V gene lookup returns CDR1 ENHRY and CDR2 SYGVKD. The sample taken for sequencing was PBMCs. The receptor's source is a man aged 50 or older with head and neck cancer. This chain joins TRBV10-3 and TRBJ1-1; D remains ambiguous. The CDR3 protein is CAISESLGEAFF. The DNA of the CDR3 is TGTGCCATCAGTGAGTCTTTGGGTGAAGCTTTCTTT.